This entry is about one T cell receptor beta chain. The entry originates in a study of CD8 T cells in Susac syndrome. With random hexamers, reverse transcription was performed on about 0.5 to 1 ug of RNA. TCR beta CDR3 was amplified by immunoSEQ covering 54 Vbeta and 13 Jbeta. From the immunoSEQ multiplex PCR reads, TCRdb called clonotypes with MiXCR, one entry per CDR3 protein. The sample has approximately 180,000 distinct CDR3 sequences, approximately 94% seen once; the top ten hold around 0.09%. The CDR3 consists of 13 residues. The germline CDR1 and CDR2 sequences are SGDLS and YYNGEE. V lost 1 base and J lost 7, with 11 bases in between. TCR beta sequencing covered blood CD8+ and CD4+ T cells. It was negative isolation that provided the CD8+ and CD4+ T cells, whereas TEMRA cells were enriched by FACS.

The chain links TRBV9 to TRBJ1-2; D ambiguous. The sequence was collected from a human donor with multiple sclerosis. Source material: CD4+ T cells from PBMCs. In DNA, the CDR3 is TGTGCCAGCAGCGTAAAAGAAGGTAGTGGCTACACCTTC. Its translation: CASSVKEGSGYTF.